This TCR beta chain was profiled in a study of T-cell memory formation after mild COVID-19. Notes on this clonotype: Its cognate antigen is unknown.

TCRdb ran MiXCR on the 5' RACE reads and lists one entry per CDR3 protein. This sample yields roughly 110,000 distinct CDR3 sequences, of which around 15% are seen a single time; 28% belongs to the top ten. The study, taken as a whole, reports: Clones which contracted sat mainly in CM and EM if CD4+, and in EMRA if CD8+.

The source is an adult woman who had mild COVID-19 (a few samples of this study predate the infection). Cell type and time point are not known. Sequenced: PBMCs or a T cell subset sorted from them (not recorded which).

This CDR3 reads CAWGGGTSGNTIYF. The CDR3, as DNA: TGTGCCTGGGGGGGGGGCACCTCTGGAAACACCATATATTTT. This chain uses TRBV30 with TRBJ1-3; weak D call: TRBD1 (6 bases). The CDR3 runs 14 residues. Germline CDR1 is GTSNPN and CDR2 is SVGIG (reference sequence). V lost 5 bases, J lost 0 bases, and 11 bases lay in between.